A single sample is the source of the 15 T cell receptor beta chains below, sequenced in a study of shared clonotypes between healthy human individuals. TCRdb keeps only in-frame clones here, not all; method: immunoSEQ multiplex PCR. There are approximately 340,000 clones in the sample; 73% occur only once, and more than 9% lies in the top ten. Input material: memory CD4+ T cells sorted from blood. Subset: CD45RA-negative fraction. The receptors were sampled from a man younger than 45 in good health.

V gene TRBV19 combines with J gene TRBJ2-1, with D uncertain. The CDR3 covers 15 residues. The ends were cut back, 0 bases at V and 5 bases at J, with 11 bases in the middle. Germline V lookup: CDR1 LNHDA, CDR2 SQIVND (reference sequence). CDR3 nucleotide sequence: TGTGCCAGTAGTATAGATAAGCTTGTACACAATGAGCAGTTCTTC. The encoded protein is CASSIDKLVHNEQFF.

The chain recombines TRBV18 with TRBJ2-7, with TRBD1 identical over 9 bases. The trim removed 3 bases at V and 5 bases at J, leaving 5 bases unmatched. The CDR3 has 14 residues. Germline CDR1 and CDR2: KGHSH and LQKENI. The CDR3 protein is CASSPRTGVNEQYF. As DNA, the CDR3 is TGTGCCAGCTCACCGAGGACAGGGGTTAACGAGCAGTACTTC.

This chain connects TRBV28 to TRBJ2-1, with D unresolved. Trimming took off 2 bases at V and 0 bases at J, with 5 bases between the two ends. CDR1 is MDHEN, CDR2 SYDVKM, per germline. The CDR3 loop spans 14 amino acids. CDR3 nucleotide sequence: TGTGCCAGCAGTTTAGTCAGCTCCTACAATGAGCAGTTCTTC. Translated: CASSLVSSYNEQFF.

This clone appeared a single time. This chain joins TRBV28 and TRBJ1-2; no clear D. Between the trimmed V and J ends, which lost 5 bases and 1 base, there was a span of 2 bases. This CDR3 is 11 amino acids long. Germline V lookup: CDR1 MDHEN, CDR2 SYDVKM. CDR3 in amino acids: CASSINYGYTF. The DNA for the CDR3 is TGTGCCAGCAGTATTAACTATGGCTACACCTTC.

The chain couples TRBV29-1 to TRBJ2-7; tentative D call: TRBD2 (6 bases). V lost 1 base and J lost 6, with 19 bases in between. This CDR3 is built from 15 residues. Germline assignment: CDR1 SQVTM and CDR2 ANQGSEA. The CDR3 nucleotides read TGCAGCGTTGAAGTTGGAAAGATGGGAGGACTCGAGCAGTACTTC. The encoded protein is CSVEVGKMGGLEQYF.

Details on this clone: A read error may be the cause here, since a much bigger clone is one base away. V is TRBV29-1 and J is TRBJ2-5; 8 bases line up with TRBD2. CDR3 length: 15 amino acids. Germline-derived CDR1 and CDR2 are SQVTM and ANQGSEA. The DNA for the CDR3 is TGCAGCGTTGAATGGGGCGGGAGGTTCCAAGAGGCCCAGTACTTC. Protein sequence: CSVEWGGRFQEAQYF.

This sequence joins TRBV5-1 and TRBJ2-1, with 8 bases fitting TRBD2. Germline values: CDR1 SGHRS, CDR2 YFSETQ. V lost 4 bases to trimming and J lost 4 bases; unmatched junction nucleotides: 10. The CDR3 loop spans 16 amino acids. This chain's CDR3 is CASSSRSGRMYNEQFF. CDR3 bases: TGCGCCAGCAGCAGTCGGAGCGGGAGAATGTACAATGAGCAGTTCTTC.

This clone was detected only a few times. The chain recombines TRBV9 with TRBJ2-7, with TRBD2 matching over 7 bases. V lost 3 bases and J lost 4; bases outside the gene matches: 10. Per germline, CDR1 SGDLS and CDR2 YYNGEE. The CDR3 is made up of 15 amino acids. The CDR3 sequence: CASSGSGTGVYEQYF. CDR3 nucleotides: TGTGCCAGCAGCGGAAGCGGGACTGGGGTGTACGAGCAGTACTTC.

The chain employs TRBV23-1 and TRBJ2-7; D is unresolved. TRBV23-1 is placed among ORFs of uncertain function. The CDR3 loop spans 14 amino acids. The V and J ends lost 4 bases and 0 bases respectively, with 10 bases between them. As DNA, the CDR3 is TGCGCCAGCAGTCCCTTGACGAACTCCTACGAGCAGTACTTC. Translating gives CASSPLTNSYEQYF.

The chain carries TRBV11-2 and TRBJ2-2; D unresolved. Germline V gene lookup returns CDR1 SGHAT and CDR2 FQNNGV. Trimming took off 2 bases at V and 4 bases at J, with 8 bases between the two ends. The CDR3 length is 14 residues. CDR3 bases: TGTGCCAGCAGCTTATACATAAGCACCGGGGAGCTGTTTTTT. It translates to CASSLYISTGELFF.

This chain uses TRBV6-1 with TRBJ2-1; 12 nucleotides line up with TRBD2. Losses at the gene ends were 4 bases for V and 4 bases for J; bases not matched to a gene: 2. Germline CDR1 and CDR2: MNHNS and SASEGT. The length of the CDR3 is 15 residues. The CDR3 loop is CASSGGTSGYNEQFF. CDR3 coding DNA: TGTGCCAGCAGTGGAGGGACTAGCGGGTACAATGAGCAGTTCTTC.

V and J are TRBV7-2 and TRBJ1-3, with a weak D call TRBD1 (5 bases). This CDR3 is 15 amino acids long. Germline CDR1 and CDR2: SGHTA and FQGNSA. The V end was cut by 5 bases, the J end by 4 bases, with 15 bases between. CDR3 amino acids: CASSRDALGGNTIYF. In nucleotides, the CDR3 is TGTGCCAGCAGCCGGGACGCCCTGGGCGGAAACACCATATATTTT.

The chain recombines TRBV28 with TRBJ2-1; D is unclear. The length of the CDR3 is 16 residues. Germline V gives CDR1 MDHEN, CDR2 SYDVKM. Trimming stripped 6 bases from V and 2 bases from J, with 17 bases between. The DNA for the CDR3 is TGTGCCAGCAGCCCTGGTGGTCGGCCCACCTACAATGAGCAGTTCTTC. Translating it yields CASSPGGRPTYNEQFF.

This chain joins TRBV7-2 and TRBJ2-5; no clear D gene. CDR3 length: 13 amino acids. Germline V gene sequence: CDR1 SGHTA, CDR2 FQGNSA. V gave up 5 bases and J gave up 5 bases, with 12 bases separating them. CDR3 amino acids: CASSPRAEETQYF. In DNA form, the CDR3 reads TGTGCCAGCAGCCCCCGGGCGGAGGAGACCCAGTACTTC.

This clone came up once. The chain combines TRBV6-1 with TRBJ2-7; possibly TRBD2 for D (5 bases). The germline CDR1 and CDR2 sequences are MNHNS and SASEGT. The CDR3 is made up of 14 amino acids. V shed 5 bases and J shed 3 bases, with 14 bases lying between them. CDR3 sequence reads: CASSQGGGGYEQYF. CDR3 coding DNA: TGTGCCAGCAGTCAAGGAGGTGGCGGCTACGAGCAGTACTTC.